This T cell receptor beta chain was observed in a study of T cells in Graves' hyperthyroidism and ophthalmopathy (dated by TCRdb to the late 2010s). Study-level background: Peripheral blood samples were taken at initial diagnosis, before any treatment was given. TCR V-J signatures able to tell the groups apart were searched for in a discovery cohort of 90 to 100 patients, of whom 43 had Graves' ophthalmopathy and 57 had stable Graves' hyperthyroidism. Prospective prediction of ophthalmopathy was tested in an independent validation cohort consisting of fewer than 20 hyperthyroidism patients and approximately 16 patients who later progressed to ophthalmopathy. The approximately 100 discovery patients were divided at random into training and test sets in a 7:3 ratio. In addition, the study compared T-cell repertoires in thyroid tissue and in blood from roughly six Graves' hyperthyroidism patients. After sampling, hyperthyroidism patients received methimazole starting at 30 mg daily, and ophthalmopathy patients received high-dose intravenous methylprednisolone. The paper describes TCR Vbeta CDR3 sequencing of about 140 peripheral blood samples, made up of some 40 ophthalmopathy patients, around 78 hyperthyroidism patients and 17 progressor patients. General conclusions and limits of the study: A model built on a 13 V-J signature distinguished ophthalmopathy from stable hyperthyroidism, reaching about 88% sensitivity and about 81% specificity in cross-validation and 80%/75% in testing. Blood samples also contained most of the expanded thyroid clonotypes (frequency above 0.001), which suggests that blood repertoires may reflect thyroid immune responses. No statistical method was used to set the sample size in advance, and investigators knew the group allocation. In validation, the model predicted progression to ophthalmopathy with 55% to 71% sensitivity and over 72% specificity, a median of around six months before onset.

The TCR beta CDR3 regions were amplified from the RNA transcripts. The first round of RT-PCR for the TCR CDR3 was performed with the HTBI primer set and the Qiagen OneStep RT-PCR kit. A second multiplex PCR round built the libraries, followed by size selection and purification. The libraries were sequenced on an Illumina HiSeq2000 using paired-end 100 bp reads. Turning to the authors' computational methods: Raw data were processed with SOAPnuke, discarding reads with adapters, uncalled bases, mean Phred below 15, or no exact constant-primer or identifier match. COPE v1.2.5 was used to merge the high-quality paired reads, and each unique nucleotide sequence was defined as a clonotype. MiTCR v1.1 was used to align the clonotypes against IMGT TRBV, TRBD and TRBJ reference segments. Only V-J combinations with frequency above 0.0001, covering about 99% of repertoires, were analysed. A TCS score was defined as the ratio of F50 (clonal expansion) to E x V (chaos), with BLOSUM62-based TCRdist applied between CDR3 peptides within each V-J. Welch's t-statistics and random forest reduced 450 to 600 V-J features to 10 to 15, which were used in a naive Bayes classifier (R e1071). TCRdb applied fastp at Q25 and MiXCR to the public reads, then kept only in-frame beta chains. Identical CDR3 proteins give one entry, which carries the most common genes and DNA. These V and J calls originate from TCRdb's pipeline instead of the authors' own analysis. This sample holds hundreds of thousands of distinct CDR3 sequences; roughly 25% were observed only once. The ten largest clonotypes hold approximately 10% of the sample.

A note on this clonotype: What antigen it recognizes has not been identified. Qualities for individual bases were not recorded, and no much larger clone is one base off.

Ophthalmopathy patients had moderately to severely active disease, Clinical Activity Score of at least 3, NOSPECS grade of at least 4, and duration under 3 months. Any patient with an uncontrolled infection, another autoimmune disease, pregnancy or lactation was excluded. Diagnoses were established on the basis of clinical symptoms, serum thyroxine and TRAb, thyroid ultrasound, and orbital computed tomography. PBMCs were separated from 8 to 10 ml of fresh peripheral blood using Ficoll-Paque density gradient centrifugation. Total RNA was extracted using Trizol reagent, and RNA quality was assessed on an Agilent 2100 Bioanalyzer. As encoded in the germline V gene, CDR1 is SGHRS while CDR2 is YFSETQ. V sheds 0 bases and J sheds 4 bases, leaving 3 bases between their ends. There are 12 amino acids in the CDR3, from cysteine to phenylalanine inclusive. CDR3 DNA is the only sequence kept; it has 36 bases, read in frame from the first base.

The sequenced sample was blood. This sequence originates from a woman younger than 45 with Graves' ophthalmopathy. The chain is assembled from TRBV5-1 and TRBJ2-3; the D gene identity is not certain. The CDR3 reads as follows: CASSLEADTQYF. The DNA sequence is given as TGCGCCAGCAGCTTGGAAGCAGATACGCAGTATTTT.